The 14 T cell receptor beta chains below all came from one sample that was sequenced in a study of tumor-infiltrating lymphocytes in primary liver carcinoma. Co-extraction of both nucleic acids (RNA and DNA) used roughly 20-34 mg of unsorted bulk tissue. Researchers generated TCR beta cDNA from 500 ng of total RNA, relying on a constant-region primer. Employing slightly modified ARM-PCR, three nested multiplex PCR rounds were run, and these gave rise to the TCR beta libraries. Use of TRBV1-TRBV30 forward primers with a C-beta reverse primer characterized the first two PCR rounds, which lasted around 9 cycles each. One entry per CDR3 protein, called by TCRdb with MiXCR from the multiplex PCR reads. The table records tens of thousands of distinct CDR3 sequences, roughly 73% of them present only once. Input material: tumor-adjacent normal liver tissue. These receptors were obtained from a woman aged 25 to 39 with primary liver carcinoma and hepatitis B virus infection.

This chain uses TRBV12-3 or TRBV12-4 with TRBJ1-2; no reliable D call. The CDR3 is 15 residues long. V was pared by 1 base and J by 1 base, with 10 bases between. CDR3 sequence (DNA): TGTGCCAGCAGTTTAGGTCTCTCCCATAACTATGGCTACACCTTC. This encodes CASSLGLSHNYGYTF.

A note on this clonotype: Because it lacks the conserved phenylalanine or tryptophan at the end, this CDR3 is likely a read error. The DNA is omitted, as the CDR3 cannot be located on it reliably, and the CDR3 follows TCRdb's listing. The chain employs TRBV11-1 and TRBJ2-4; the table's TRBD2 call for D was not verified on the DNA. The CDR3 is 17 residues long, counting both termini. The germline gives CDR1 SGHAT, CDR2 FQDESV (reference sequence). This chain's CDR3 is CASSSPGTSGTKNIQYI.

The rearrangement links TRBV20-1 to TRBJ2-5; the D is unclear. Germline values: CDR1 DFQATT, CDR2 SNEGSKA (reference sequence). The length of the CDR3 is 15 residues. The ends were cut back, 0 bases at V and 5 bases at J, with 16 bases in the middle. CDR3: CSARDLADPIETQYF. In DNA form, the CDR3 reads TGCAGTGCTAGAGATCTTGCCGACCCAATTGAGACCCAGTACTTC.

The rearrangement links TRBV30 to TRBJ2-7; maybe TRBD1 (5 bases). Trimming removed 3 bases from V and 4 bases from J, with 13 bases in between. The CDR3 is 13 amino acids. The germline gives CDR1 GTSNPN, CDR2 SVGIG (reference sequence). CDR3 coding DNA: TGTGCCTGGAGGGACATGGGGCGGTACGAGCAGTACTTC. This codes for CAWRDMGRYEQYF.

With regard to this clonotype: One end of the junction varies from germline; a read error may be responsible. The chain links TRBV28 to TRBJ2-3; TRBD2 aligns across 13 bases. CDR1 is MDHEN and CDR2 is SYDVKM in the germline V gene. The CDR3 has 17 amino acids. The CDR3 DNA reads as TGTGTCAGCAGTTTAGAGGGACTAGCGGGGAGCACAGATACGCAGTATTTT. This sequence encodes CVSSLEGLAGSTDTQYF. The full variable domain, its missing parts supplied by reference TRBV28 and TRBJ2-3, is DVKVTQSSRYLVKRTGEKVFLECVQDMDHENMFWYRQDPGLGLRLIYFSYDVKMKEKGDIPEGYSVSREKKERFSLILESASTNQTSMYLCVSSLEGLAGSTDTQYFGPGTRLTVL.

This clonotype was detected many times. J is TRBJ2-5 and V is TRBV6-5, with a tentative D call TRBD2 (5 bases). The CDR3 extends over 14 amino acids. Germline V gives CDR1 MNHEY, CDR2 SVGAGI. Between the trimmed V and J ends, which lost 6 bases and 0 bases, there was a span of 11 bases. The CDR3 region is CASRFNGNQETQYF. The CDR3 nucleotides are TGTGCCAGCAGGTTTAACGGGAACCAAGAGACCCAGTACTTC.

As regards this clonotype: A junction end diverges from the germline sequence, so it may reflect a read error. V gene TRBV28 combines with J gene TRBJ2-5, with D possibly TRBD1 on 5 matching bases. The V gene's germline CDR1 is MDHEN and CDR2 SYDVKM. This CDR3 has 13 residues. The CDR3 spells CAGRLQDRETQYF. CDR3 DNA sequence: TGTGCCGGCAGGCTACAGGACCGAGAGACCCAGTACTTC.

Turning to this clonotype: A much bigger clone sits one base away, suggesting this may be a read error. This chain joins TRBV24-1 and TRBJ2-7, with TRBD2 as a possible D gene (5 bases). The CDR3 is 13 amino acids. Germline CDR1 is KGHDR and CDR2 is SFDVKD. V lost 2 bases and J 3 bases, leaving 7 bases between the germline ends. CDR3 residues: CATSDSGNYEQYF. In DNA, the CDR3 is TGTGCCACCAGTGATTCGGGGAACTACGAGCAGTACTTC.

Turning to this clonotype: One junction end disagrees with the germline gene, perhaps due to a read error. The rearrangement joins TRBV11-2 to TRBJ2-7; possible D gene TRBD2, 8 bases. The V gene's germline CDR1 is SGHAT and CDR2 FQNNGV. The CDR3 runs 17 residues. CDR3 amino acids: CAISITGGGSWTYVQYF. CDR3 nucleotides: TGTGCCATCAGTATCACGGGAGGGGGCTCTTGGACCTACGTGCAGTACTTC.

V and J are TRBV12-3 or TRBV12-4 and TRBJ2-7; D might be TRBD1 or TRBD2, each matching 6 bases. V gave up 10 bases and J gave up 5 bases, with 24 bases separating them. CDR3 length: 15 amino acids. As DNA, the CDR3 is TGTGCCATCACTTTTCGGGGGCAGGGTAATCACGAGCAGTACTTC. It codes for CAITFRGQGNHEQYF.

Note on this clonotype: The germline gene is not matched at one end of the junction; a read error may be the cause. This chain connects TRBV5-6 to TRBJ2-7, with 10 bases fitting TRBD1. This CDR3 has 14 amino acids. Germline V gene data show CDR1 as SGHDT and CDR2 as YYEEEE. The CDR3 nucleotides read TGTCCCAGCAGCTTTGGGACAGGGGCCTTCGAACAGTACTTC. Residues: CPSSFGTGAFEQYF.

The rearrangement joins TRBV5-6 to TRBJ1-1, with TRBD1 as a possible D gene (6 bases). The CDR3 contains 13 residues. The germline gives CDR1 SGHDT, CDR2 YYEEEE. CDR3 nucleotide sequence: TGTGACAGTAGCTGTTGGGGCCGCAGGGGAGCTTTCTTT. This encodes CDSSCWGRRGAFF.

In the case of this clonotype: Sequence at one end of the junction differs from germline and may be a read error. The chain carries TRBV18 and TRBJ2-1; the D is unclear. This CDR3 is built from 15 residues. In germline, CDR1 is KGHSH, CDR2 LQKENI. In DNA form, the CDR3 reads TGTGCCAGCTCACCCTTTCTTCTGTCCCGGAATGAGCAGCTCTTC. Encoded protein: CASSPFLLSRNEQLF.

On this clonotype: One end of the junction varies from germline; a read error may be responsible. V usage is TRBV11-3 and J usage is TRBJ1-1, with 8 bases fitting TRBD1. Germline V gene lookup returns CDR1 SGHNT and CDR2 YENEEA. This CDR3 has 15 residues. CDR3 DNA sequence: TGTGCCTCCGATCAGGGGGCGCCAATCTCCACTGAGGCTTCCTTT. Translating gives CASDQGAPISTEASF.